Sequencing of this T cell receptor (beta chain) was carried out in a study of vaccination and CD4 T cells after COVID-19. Study in general: About 9 convalescent cases were mild and one was severe, and all had been SARS-CoV-2 positive by nasal swab PCR. Overlapping SARS-CoV-2, HCoV-NL63, HCoV-OC43 and HCoV-229E spike peptides were used to stimulate cells.

The sample's time point: late sampling 161 to 241 days after vaccination in three convalescent patients. Treatment defined: roughly 11-day PBMC culture with coronavirus spike peptide pools or control peptides (ViraFEST assay). Peptide pool stimulation in ViraFEST expanded antigen-specific T cells, whose TCRs were then sequenced. By share of the sample, this clonotype is medium-sized. Its antigen is as yet unknown. The V and J ends lost 5 bases and 8 bases respectively, with 15 bases between them. Germline V gives CDR1 SGHTA, CDR2 FQGTGA. The CDR3 covers 13 residues. Sequencing of cultured CD4+ T cell DNA used the Oncomine TCR Beta short-read assay. After culture, CD4+ T cells served as the source for genomic DNA extraction. Each CDR3 protein gets one entry after TCRdb re-called the PCR reads with MiXCR. In the table there are 20,000 to 25,000 distinct CDR3 sequences, 30% to 35% of which are singletons.

This clonotype originated in a human donor who had recovered from COVID-19. The sample here was CD4+ T cells from blood, cultured in vitro, taken about 7 months after SARS-CoV-2 vaccination. The chain links TRBV7-3 to TRBJ1-2; D may be TRBD1 (5 bases). CDR3 coding DNA: TGTGCCAGCAGCCCAAGGGGTCGGGAAGGCTACACCTTC. Protein: CASSPRGREGYTF. Complete variable domain (other parts from reference TRBV7-3 and TRBJ1-2): GAGVSQTPSNKVTEKGKYVELRCDPISGHTALYWYRQSLGQGPEFLIYFQGTGAADDSGLPNDRFFAVRPEGSVSTLKIQRTERGDSAVYLCASSPRGREGYTFGSGTRLTVV.